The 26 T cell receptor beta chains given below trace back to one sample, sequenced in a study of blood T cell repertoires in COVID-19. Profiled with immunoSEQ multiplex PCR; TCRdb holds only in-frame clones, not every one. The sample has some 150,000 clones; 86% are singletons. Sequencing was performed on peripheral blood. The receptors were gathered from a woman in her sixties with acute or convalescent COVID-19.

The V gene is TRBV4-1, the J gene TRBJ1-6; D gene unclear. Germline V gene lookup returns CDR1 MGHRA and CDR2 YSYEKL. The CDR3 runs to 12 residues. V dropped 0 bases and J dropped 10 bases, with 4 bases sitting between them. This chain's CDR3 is CASSQDGSPLHF. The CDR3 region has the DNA TGCGCCAGCAGCCAAGATGGCTCACCCCTCCACTTT.

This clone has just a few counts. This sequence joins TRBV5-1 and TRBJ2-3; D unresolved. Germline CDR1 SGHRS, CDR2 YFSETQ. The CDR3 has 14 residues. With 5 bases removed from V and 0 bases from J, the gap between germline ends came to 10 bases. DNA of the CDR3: TGCGCCAGCAGGCAGGTGTCTAGCACAGATACGCAGTATTTT. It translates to CASRQVSSTDTQYF.

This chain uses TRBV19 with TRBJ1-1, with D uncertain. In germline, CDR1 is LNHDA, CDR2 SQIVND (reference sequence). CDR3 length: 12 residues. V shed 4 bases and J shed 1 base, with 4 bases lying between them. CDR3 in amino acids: CASSTGNTEAFF. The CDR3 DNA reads TGTGCCAGTAGTACGGGGAACACTGAAGCTTTCTTT.

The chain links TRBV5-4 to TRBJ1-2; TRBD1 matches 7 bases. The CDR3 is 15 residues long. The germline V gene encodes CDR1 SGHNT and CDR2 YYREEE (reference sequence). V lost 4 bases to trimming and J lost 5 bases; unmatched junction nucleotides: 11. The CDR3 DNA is TGTGCCAGCAGCGAAAGGGACAGCGTCGTTTATGGCTACACCTTC. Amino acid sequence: CASSERDSVVYGYTF.

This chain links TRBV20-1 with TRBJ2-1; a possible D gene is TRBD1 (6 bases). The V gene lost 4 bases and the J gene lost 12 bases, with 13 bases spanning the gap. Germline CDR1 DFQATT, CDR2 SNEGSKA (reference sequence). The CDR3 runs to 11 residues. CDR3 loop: CSATYRESQFF. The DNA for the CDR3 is TGCAGTGCTACCTACAGGGAATCGCAGTTCTTC.

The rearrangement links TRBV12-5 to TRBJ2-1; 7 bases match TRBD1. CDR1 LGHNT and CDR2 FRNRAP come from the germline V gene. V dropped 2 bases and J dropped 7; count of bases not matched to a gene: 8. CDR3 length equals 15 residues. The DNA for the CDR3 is TGTGCTAGTGGTTTGATAACAGGGGTTGGGAATGAGCAGTTCTTC. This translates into CASGLITGVGNEQFF.

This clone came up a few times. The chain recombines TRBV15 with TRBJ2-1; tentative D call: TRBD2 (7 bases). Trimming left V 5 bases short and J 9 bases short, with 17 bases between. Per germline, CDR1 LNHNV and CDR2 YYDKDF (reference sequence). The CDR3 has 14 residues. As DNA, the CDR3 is TGTGCCACCAGCGTGGGGGGGCTTGAGGGTGAGCAGTTCTTC. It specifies CATSVGGLEGEQFF.

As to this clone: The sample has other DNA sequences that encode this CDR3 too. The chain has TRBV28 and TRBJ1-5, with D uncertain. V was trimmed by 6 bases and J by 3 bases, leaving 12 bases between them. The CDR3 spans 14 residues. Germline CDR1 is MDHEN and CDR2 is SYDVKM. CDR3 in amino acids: CASRPGGSNQPQHF. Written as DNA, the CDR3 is TGTGCCAGCAGGCCGGGTGGATCCAATCAGCCCCAGCATTTT.

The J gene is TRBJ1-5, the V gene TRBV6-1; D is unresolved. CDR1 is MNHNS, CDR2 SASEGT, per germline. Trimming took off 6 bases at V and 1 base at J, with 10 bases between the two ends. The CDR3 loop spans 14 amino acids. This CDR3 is CASRATGSNQPQHF. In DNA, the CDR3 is TGTGCCAGCAGAGCGACTGGGAGCAATCAGCCCCAGCATTTT.

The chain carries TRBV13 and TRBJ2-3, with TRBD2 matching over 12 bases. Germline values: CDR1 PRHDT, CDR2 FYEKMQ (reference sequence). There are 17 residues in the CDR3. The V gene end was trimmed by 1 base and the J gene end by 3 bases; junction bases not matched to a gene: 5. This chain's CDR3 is CASSLASGGAGTDTQYF. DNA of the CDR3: TGTGCCAGCAGCTTAGCTAGCGGGGGGGCCGGGACAGATACGCAGTATTTT.

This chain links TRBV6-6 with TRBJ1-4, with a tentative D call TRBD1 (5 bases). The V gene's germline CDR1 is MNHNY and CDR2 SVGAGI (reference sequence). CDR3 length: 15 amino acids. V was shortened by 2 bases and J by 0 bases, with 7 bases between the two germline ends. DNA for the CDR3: TGTGCCAGCAGTTACATGACAGCAACTAATGAAAAACTGTTTTTT. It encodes CASSYMTATNEKLFF.

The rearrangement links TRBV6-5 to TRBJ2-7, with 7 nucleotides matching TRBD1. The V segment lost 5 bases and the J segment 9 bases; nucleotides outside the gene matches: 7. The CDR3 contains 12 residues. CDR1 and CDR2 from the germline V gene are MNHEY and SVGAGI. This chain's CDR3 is CASSNRGTGQYF. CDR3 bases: TGTGCCAGCAGTAACAGGGGAACAGGGCAGTACTTC.

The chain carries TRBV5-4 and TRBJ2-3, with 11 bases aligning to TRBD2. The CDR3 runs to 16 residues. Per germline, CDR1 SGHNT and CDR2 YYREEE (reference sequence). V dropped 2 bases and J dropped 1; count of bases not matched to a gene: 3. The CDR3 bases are TGTGCCAGCAGCTTAAAACTAGCGGGGGGCACAGATACGCAGTATTTT. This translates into CASSLKLAGGTDTQYF. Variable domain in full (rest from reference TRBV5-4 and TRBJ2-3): ETGVTQSPTHLIKTRGQQVTLRCSSQSGHNTVSWYQQALGQGPQFIFQYYREEENGRGNFPPRFSGLQFPNYSSELNVNALELDDSALYLCASSLKLAGGTDTQYFGPGTRLTVL.

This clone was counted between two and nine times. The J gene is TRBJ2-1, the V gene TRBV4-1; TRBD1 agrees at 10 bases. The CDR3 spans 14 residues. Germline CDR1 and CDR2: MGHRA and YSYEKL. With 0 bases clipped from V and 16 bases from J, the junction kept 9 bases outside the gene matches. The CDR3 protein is CASSQDLFGDRGFF. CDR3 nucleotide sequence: TGCGCCAGCAGCCAAGATTTGTTTGGGGACAGGGGTTTCTTC.

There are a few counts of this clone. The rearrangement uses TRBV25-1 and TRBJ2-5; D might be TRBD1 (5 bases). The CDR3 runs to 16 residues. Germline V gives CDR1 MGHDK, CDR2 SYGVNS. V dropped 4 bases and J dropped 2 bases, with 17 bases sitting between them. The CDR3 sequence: CASSGGLASSQETQYF. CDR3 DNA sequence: TGTGCCAGCAGTGGGGGCCTGGCTAGTAGTCAAGAGACCCAGTACTTC.

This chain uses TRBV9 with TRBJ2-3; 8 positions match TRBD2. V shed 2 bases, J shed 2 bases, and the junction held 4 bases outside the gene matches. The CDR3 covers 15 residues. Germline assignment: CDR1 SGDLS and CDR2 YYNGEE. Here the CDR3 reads CASSVSGADTDTQYF. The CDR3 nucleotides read TGTGCCAGCAGCGTTAGCGGGGCGGACACAGATACGCAGTATTTT.

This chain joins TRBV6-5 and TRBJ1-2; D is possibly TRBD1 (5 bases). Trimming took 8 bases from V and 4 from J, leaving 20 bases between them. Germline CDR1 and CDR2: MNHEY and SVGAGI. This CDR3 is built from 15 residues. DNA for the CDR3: TGTGCCAGCCGTTCAGGGACTGCACGGGGCTATGGCTACACCTTC. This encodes CASRSGTARGYGYTF.

As DNA, the CDR3 is TGTGCCAGCAGCTTGGCGGACAGGGGGCTTTGGGGCTACACCTTC. This codes for CASSLADRGLWGYTF. The V gene is TRBV5-4, the J gene TRBJ1-2; 11 bases line up with TRBD1. The V gene's germline CDR1 is SGHNT and CDR2 YYREEE (reference sequence). Germline trimming cut 0 bases from V and 8 bases from J; bases unmatched to any gene: 6. This CDR3 has 15 residues. Full variable domain (outside the CDR3, taken from reference TRBV5-4 and TRBJ1-2): ETGVTQSPTHLIKTRGQQVTLRCSSQSGHNTVSWYQQALGQGPQFIFQYYREEENGRGNFPPRFSGLQFPNYSSELNVNALELDDSALYLCASSLADRGLWGYTFGSGTRLTVV.

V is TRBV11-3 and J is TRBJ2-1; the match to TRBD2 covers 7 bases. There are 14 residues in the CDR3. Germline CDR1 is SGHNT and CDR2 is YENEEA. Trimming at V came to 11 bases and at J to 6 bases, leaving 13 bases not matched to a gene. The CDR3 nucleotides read TGTGCCTCTAGAGGGAGGGTTCCTGCCAATGAGCAGTTCTTC. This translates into CASRGRVPANEQFF.

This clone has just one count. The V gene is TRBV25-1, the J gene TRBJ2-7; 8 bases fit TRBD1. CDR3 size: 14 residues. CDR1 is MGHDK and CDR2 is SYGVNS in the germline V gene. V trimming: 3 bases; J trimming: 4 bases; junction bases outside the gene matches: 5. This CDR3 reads CASSDSGGRYEQYF. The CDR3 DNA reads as TGTGCCAGCAGTGATTCAGGGGGCCGGTACGAGCAGTACTTC.

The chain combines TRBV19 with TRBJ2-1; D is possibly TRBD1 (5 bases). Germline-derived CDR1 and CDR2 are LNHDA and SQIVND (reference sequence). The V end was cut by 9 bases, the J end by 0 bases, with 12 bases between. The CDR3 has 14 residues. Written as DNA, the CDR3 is TGTGCCAGCAAGACAGAAAGCTCCTACAATGAGCAGTTCTTC. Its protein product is CASKTESSYNEQFF.

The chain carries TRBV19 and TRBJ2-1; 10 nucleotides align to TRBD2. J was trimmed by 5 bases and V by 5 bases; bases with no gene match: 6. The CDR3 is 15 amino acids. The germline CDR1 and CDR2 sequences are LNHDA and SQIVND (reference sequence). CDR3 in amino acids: CASSLSGGTHNEQFF. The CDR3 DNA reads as TGTGCCAGTAGTCTTAGCGGGGGGACCCACAATGAGCAGTTCTTC.

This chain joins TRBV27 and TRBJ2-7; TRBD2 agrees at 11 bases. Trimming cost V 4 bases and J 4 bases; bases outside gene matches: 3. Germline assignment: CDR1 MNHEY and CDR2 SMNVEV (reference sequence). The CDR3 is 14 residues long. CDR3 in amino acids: CASSSTSGGYEQYF. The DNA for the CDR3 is TGTGCCAGCAGTTCAACTAGCGGGGGTTACGAGCAGTACTTC.

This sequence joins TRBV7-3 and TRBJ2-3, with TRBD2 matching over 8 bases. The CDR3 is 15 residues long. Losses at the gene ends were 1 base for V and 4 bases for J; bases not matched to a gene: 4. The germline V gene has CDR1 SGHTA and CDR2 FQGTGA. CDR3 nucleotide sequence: TGTGCCAGCAGCTTAAGCGGGGGGTCGCCAGATACGCAGTATTTT. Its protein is CASSLSGGSPDTQYF. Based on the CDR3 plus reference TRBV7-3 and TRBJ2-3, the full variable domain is GAGVSQTPSNKVTEKGKYVELRCDPISGHTALYWYRQSLGQGPEFLIYFQGTGAADDSGLPNDRFFAVRPEGSVSTLKIQRTERGDSAVYLCASSLSGGSPDTQYFGPGTRLTVL.

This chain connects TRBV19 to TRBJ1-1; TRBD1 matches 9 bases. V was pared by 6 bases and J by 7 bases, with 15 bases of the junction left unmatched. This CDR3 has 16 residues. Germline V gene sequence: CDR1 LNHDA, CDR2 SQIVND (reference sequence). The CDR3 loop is CASRSGQGSSSFEAFF. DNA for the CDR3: TGTGCCAGTAGGTCGGGACAGGGAAGCTCCTCCTTTGAAGCTTTCTTT.

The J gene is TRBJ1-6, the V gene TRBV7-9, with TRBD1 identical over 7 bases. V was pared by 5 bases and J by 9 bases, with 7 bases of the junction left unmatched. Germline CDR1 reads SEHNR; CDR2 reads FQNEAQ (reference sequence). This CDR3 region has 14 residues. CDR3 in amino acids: CASSVPGGASPLHF. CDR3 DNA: TGTGCCAGCAGCGTTCCAGGGGGAGCTTCACCCCTCCACTTT.